This TCR beta chain was profiled in a study of molecular identifiers for immune sequencing clone quantification. Overall study context: Five aliquots were made in replicates from the RNA of roughly 21,000 or 96,000 naive CD8 cells, and four were sequenced.

Using its own MiXCR run on the PCR reads, TCRdb lists one record per CDR3 protein. Among about 500,000 distinct CDR3 sequences, over 20% were seen once, and the ten largest hold around 0.84%. A remark on this clonotype: Given a much more abundant clone one base away, this may be a read error.

Sorting was used to obtain naive CD8 T cells (CD8+CD4-CCR7+CD45RA+). The CDR3 extends over 11 amino acids. The source is a human donor in good health. Some libraries in this study had Jurkat cell RNA spiked in. The chain carries TRBV12-3 or TRBV12-4 and TRBJ1-1; D unresolved. The sample comprised naive CD8+ T cells from blood, with Jurkat cell RNA spiked in. Stated subset: FACS-sorted CD8+CD4-CCR7+CD45RA+ naive T cells. CDR3 residues: CASTAVVEALF. CDR3 nucleotides: TGTGCCAGCACCGCGGTTGTAGAAGCTCTCTTT.